The 12 T cell receptor beta chains below come from one sample, sequenced in a study of blood T cell repertoires in COVID-19. Sequencing was performed with immunoSEQ multiplex PCR; in TCRdb, only in-frame clones are kept and a portion is missing. The sample yields 110,000 or so clones, about four fifths seen once. The sample consisted of peripheral blood. These receptors were obtained from a human donor in a cohort sampled during active COVID-19.

This rearrangement joins TRBV5-4 to TRBJ2-2; weak D call: TRBD1 (5 bases). Trimming cost V 2 bases and J 8 bases, with 13 bases left between them. Germline-derived CDR1 and CDR2 are SGHNT and YYREEE (reference sequence). The CDR3 is 14 residues long. CDR3 bases: TGTGCCAGCAGCTTTGACAGACAAGTAGGGGAGCTGTTTTTT. Translated, it gives CASSFDRQVGELFF. Combining the CDR3 with reference TRBV5-4 and TRBJ2-2 gives the whole variable domain ETGVTQSPTHLIKTRGQQVTLRCSSQSGHNTVSWYQQALGQGPQFIFQYYREEENGRGNFPPRFSGLQFPNYSSELNVNALELDDSALYLCASSFDRQVGELFFGEGSRLTVL.

This sequence joins TRBV3-1 (or the pseudogene TRBV3-2) and TRBJ1-2, with D unclear. This CDR3 spans 15 amino acids. The V end was cut by 1 base, the J end by 4 bases, with 13 bases between. The V gene's germline CDR1 is LGHDT and CDR2 YNNKEL (reference sequence). This chain's CDR3 is CASSQAGGSRYGYTF. The CDR3 region has the DNA TGTGCCAGCAGCCAAGCGGGAGGGAGTCGCTATGGCTACACCTTC.

The chain couples TRBV5-6 to TRBJ2-7; perhaps TRBD1 as D (6 bases). From germline, CDR1 is SGHDT and CDR2 YYEEEE. The CDR3 runs 15 residues. V was pared by 2 bases and J by 4 bases, with 16 bases between. CDR3 in amino acids: CASSFYGTLIYEQYF. The CDR3 coding sequence is TGTGCCAGCAGCTTCTACGGGACACTTATTTACGAGCAGTACTTC.

The chain joins TRBV2 to TRBJ1-4; TRBD1 matches at 7 bases. The CDR3 length is 14 residues. Germline loops: CDR1 SNHLY, CDR2 FYNNEI. V was pared by 8 bases and J by 3 bases, with 6 bases of the junction left unmatched. The DNA for the CDR3 is TGTGCCAGCTTAACAGGGGAGTCTAATGAAAAACTGTTTTTT. It encodes CASLTGESNEKLFF. The whole variable domain, filled in from reference TRBV2 and TRBJ1-4, reads EPEVTQTPSHQVTQMGQEVILRCVPISNHLYFYWYRQILGQKVEFLVSFYNNEISEKSEIFDDQFSVERPDGSNFTLKIRSTKLEDSAMYFCASLTGESNEKLFFGSGTQLSVL.

The chain employs TRBV3-1 (or the pseudogene TRBV3-2) and TRBJ2-3, with D hard to call. CDR1 LGHDT and CDR2 YNNKEL come from the germline V gene (reference sequence). The CDR3 consists of 12 residues. V lost 4 bases and J lost 6, with 8 bases in between. The CDR3 protein is CASSPRGDTQYF. The CDR3 bases are TGTGCCAGCAGCCCGCGCGGTGATACGCAGTATTTT.

V and J are TRBV6-5 and TRBJ1-6; 9 bases map to TRBD1. Germline assignment: CDR1 MNHEY and CDR2 SVGAGI. The CDR3 is 15 residues long. The trim removed 0 bases at V and 11 bases at J, leaving 5 bases unmatched. The CDR3 spells CASSYSRDRVAPLHF. The CDR3 nucleotides read TGTGCCAGCAGTTACTCGAGGGACAGGGTGGCACCCCTCCACTTT.

The chain combines TRBV25-1 with TRBJ2-2; possible D gene TRBD1, 6 bases. The CDR3 contains 15 residues. Germline V lookup: CDR1 MGHDK, CDR2 SYGVNS. The V end lost 8 bases, the J end lost 6 bases, and 19 bases lay between the germline ends. CDR3 sequence (DNA): TGTGCCAGCTCAGGGGTTCAAGGCTATGCCGGGGAGCTGTTTTTT. It is translated as CASSGVQGYAGELFF.

DNA for the CDR3: TGTGCCAGCACACAGGACAGGGGAGGAGGCTACACCTTC. It translates to CASTQDRGGGYTF. This chain links TRBV12-3 or TRBV12-4 with TRBJ1-2; 9 bases are shared with TRBD1. The J segment lost 8 bases and the V segment lost 7 bases, leaving 8 bases of the junction unmatched. CDR3 size: 13 residues.

This chain links TRBV6-1 with TRBJ1-3; the match to TRBD1 covers 7 bases. The trim removed 0 bases at V and 0 bases at J, leaving 2 bases unmatched. Germline V gene lookup returns CDR1 MNHNS and CDR2 SASEGT. The CDR3 has 16 residues. The CDR3 region has the DNA TGTGCCAGCAGTGAAGCAACAGGGGTCTCTGGAAACACCATATATTTT. Its translation: CASSEATGVSGNTIYF.

The rearrangement uses TRBV9 and TRBJ1-2, with 7 bases matching TRBD1. The germline V gene encodes CDR1 SGDLS and CDR2 YYNGEE. The V segment lost 2 bases and the J segment 8 bases; nucleotides outside the gene matches: 18. This CDR3 contains 17 residues. The CDR3 DNA reads as TGTGCCAGCAGCGTCAGTCTTTCAGTGACAGGGACGGTAGGCTACACCTTC. This sequence encodes CASSVSLSVTGTVGYTF. The variable domain in full, with the rest retrieved from reference TRBV9 and TRBJ1-2, is DSGVTQTPKHLITATGQRVTLRCSPRSGDLSVYWYQQSLDQGLQFLIQYYNGEERAKGNILERFSAQQFPDLHSELNLSSLELGDSALYFCASSVSLSVTGTVGYTFGSGTRLTVV.

The chain is built from TRBV30 and TRBJ2-3; 7 nucleotides align to TRBD2. The CDR3 length is 14 residues. CDR1 GTSNPN and CDR2 SVGIG come from the germline V gene (reference sequence). Trimming cost V 2 bases and J 1 base; bases outside gene matches: 3. The CDR3 DNA reads as TGTGCCTGGAGTAAGGCGGGAGGCACAGATACGCAGTATTTT. Translation: CAWSKAGGTDTQYF.

The chain carries TRBV7-9 and TRBJ2-7; possible D gene TRBD1, 7 bases. Germline loops: CDR1 SEHNR, CDR2 FQNEAQ (reference sequence). V lost 2 bases and J lost 3, with 17 bases in between. The CDR3 has 16 amino acids. The CDR3 region has the DNA TGTGCCAGCAGCTTACCAAGACAGGGAGGATTCTACGAGCAGTACTTC. Its protein product is CASSLPRQGGFYEQYF.